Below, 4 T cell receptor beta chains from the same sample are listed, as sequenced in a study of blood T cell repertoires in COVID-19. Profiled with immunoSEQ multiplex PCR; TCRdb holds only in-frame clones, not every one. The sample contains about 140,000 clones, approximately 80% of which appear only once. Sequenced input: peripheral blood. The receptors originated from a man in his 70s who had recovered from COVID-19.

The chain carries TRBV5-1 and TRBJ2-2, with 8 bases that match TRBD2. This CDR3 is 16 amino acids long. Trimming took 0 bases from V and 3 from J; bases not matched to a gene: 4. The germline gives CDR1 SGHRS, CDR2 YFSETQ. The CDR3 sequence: CASSLAGLVYTGELFF. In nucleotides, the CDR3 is TGCGCCAGCAGCTTGGCGGGACTAGTTTACACCGGGGAGCTGTTTTTT.

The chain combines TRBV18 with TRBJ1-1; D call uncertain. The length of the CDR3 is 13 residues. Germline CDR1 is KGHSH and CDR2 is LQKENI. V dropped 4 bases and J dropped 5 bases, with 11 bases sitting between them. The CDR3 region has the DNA TGTGCCAGCTCACTCGGTCCGGGGACTGAAGCTTTCTTT. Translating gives CASSLGPGTEAFF.

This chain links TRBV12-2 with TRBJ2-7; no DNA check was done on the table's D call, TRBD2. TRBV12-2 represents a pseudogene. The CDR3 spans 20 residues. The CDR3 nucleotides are TGTGCAAGTCGCACAACCGATCCGGACCTACTAGCGGGATATTCCTACGAGCAGTACTTC. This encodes CASRTTDPDLLAGYSYEQYF.

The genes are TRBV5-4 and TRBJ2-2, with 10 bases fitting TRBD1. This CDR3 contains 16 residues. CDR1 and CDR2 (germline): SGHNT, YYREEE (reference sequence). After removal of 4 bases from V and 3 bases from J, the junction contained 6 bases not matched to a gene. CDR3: CASSASGQGDTGELFF. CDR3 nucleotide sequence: TGTGCCAGCAGCGCGTCAGGACAGGGGGACACCGGGGAGCTGTTTTTT.